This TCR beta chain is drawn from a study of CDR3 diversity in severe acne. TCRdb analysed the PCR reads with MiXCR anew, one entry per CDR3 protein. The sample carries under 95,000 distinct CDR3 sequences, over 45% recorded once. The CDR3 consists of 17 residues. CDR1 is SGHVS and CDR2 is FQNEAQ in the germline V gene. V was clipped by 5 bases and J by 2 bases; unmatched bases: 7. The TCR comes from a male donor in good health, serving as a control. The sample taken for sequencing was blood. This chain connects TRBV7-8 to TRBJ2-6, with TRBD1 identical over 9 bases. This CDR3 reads CASSPGTGSTGANVLTF. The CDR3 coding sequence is TGTGCCAGCAGCCCCGGGACAGGGTCCACTGGGGCCAACGTCCTGACTTTC.